Listed below are T cell receptor beta chains from one sample, sequenced in a study of radiotherapy plus CTLA-4 blockade in lung cancer. Produced via immunoSEQ multiplex PCR; TCRdb's table is partial and in-frame only. The sample comprises roughly 110,000 clones, approximately 77% of which are singletons, and about 3.3% rests with the top ten. The sequencing here drew on peripheral blood, taken from a patient treated with radiotherapy plus ipilimumab. These receptors were taken from a human donor with non-small cell lung cancer that progressed on radiotherapy plus ipilimumab. Some clones in this sample may be carry-over from other donors' samples. The CDR3 runs from the conserved cysteine through the conserved F or W. A D gene is named only where the DNA matches it firmly. The size field is filled for only some rows; it gives once, few, many or a size class.

V gene	D gene	clone size	J gene	CDR3 protein	CDR3 DNA
TRBV11-3	TRBD2	NA	TRBJ2-1	CASSSSGGNEQFF	TGTGCCAGCAGTTCTAGCGGGGGAAATGAGCAGTTCTTC
TRBV11-1	TRBD1	NA	TRBJ2-1	CASSSYRQGVDNEQFF	TGTGCCAGCAGCTCGTATCGACAGGGGGTCGACAATGAGCAGTTCTTC
TRBV6-1	TRBD1	NA	TRBJ2-7	CASQRTGLNEQYF	TGTGCCAGTCAAAGGACAGGGTTAAACGAGCAGTACTTC
TRBV5-4	NA	NA	TRBJ1-1	CASSTGQRTEAFF	TGTGCCAGCAGTACAGGGCAGAGGACTGAAGCTTTCTTT
TRBV6-1	NA	NA	TRBJ1-5	CASSFEGVQNQPQHF	TGTGCCAGCAGTTTTGAAGGCGTACAGAATCAGCCCCAGCATTTT
TRBV15	NA	once	TRBJ2-1	CATSVDSGINEQFF	TGTGCCACCAGCGTCGACAGCGGAATAAATGAGCAGTTCTTC
TRBV5-1	NA	NA	TRBJ1-5	CASSLGGPDQPQHF	TGCGCCAGCAGCTTGGGGGGGCCGGATCAGCCCCAGCATTTT
TRBV6-6	NA	NA	TRBJ1-5	CASSYGNQPQHF	TGTGCCAGCAGTTACGGCAATCAGCCCCAGCATTTT
TRBV6-1	NA	NA	TRBJ2-7	CASSEALGEAYEQYF	TGTGCCAGCAGTGAAGCGCTCGGGGAAGCCTACGAGCAGTACTTC
TRBV4-1	TRBD1	NA	TRBJ1-1	CASSPLTGRGPAEAFF	TGCGCCAGCAGCCCTCTGACAGGGAGGGGTCCCGCTGAAGCTTTCTTT
TRBV18	NA	few	TRBJ2-3	CASSPGLEDTQYF	TGTGCCAGCTCACCAGGGCTTGAAGATACGCAGTATTTT
TRBV11-2	NA	NA	TRBJ1-3	CASSPPGYSGNTIYF	TGTGCCAGCAGCCCTCCCGGGTACTCTGGAAACACCATATATTTT
TRBV15	NA	NA	TRBJ2-7	CATSRDSSYEQYF	TGTGCCACCAGCAGGGACAGTAGCTACGAGCAGTACTTC
TRBV5-5	TRBD1	NA	TRBJ1-5	CASREGQPNNQPQHF	TGTGCCAGCAGGGAGGGACAGCCGAACAATCAGCCCCAGCATTTT
TRBV9	NA	NA	TRBJ1-5	CASSVGDIQPQHF	TGTGCCAGCAGCGTAGGGGACATTCAGCCCCAGCATTTT
TRBV6-5	TRBD1	NA	TRBJ1-5	CASRGQGGNQPQHF	TGTGCCAGCAGGGGACAGGGAGGGAATCAGCCCCAGCATTTT
TRBV9	NA	few	TRBJ1-2	CASSVSQNYGYTF	TGTGCCAGCAGCGTGTCTCAGAACTATGGCTACACCTTC
TRBV28	NA	NA	TRBJ1-2	CASSWTVNYGYTF	TGTGCCAGCAGTTGGACAGTTAACTATGGCTACACCTTC
TRBV7-2	NA	NA	TRBJ1-6	CASSSSGGGGNSPLHF	TGTGCCAGCAGCTCCTCCGGTGGGGGAGGGAATTCACCCCTCCACTTT
TRBV5-1	NA	NA	TRBJ1-5	CASSLGLTDQPQHF	TGCGCCAGCAGCTTGGGGCTAACGGACCAGCCCCAGCATTTT
TRBV7-3	NA	NA	TRBJ1-6	CASSLRSYNSPLHF	TGTGCCAGCAGCTTGCGCTCCTATAATTCACCCCTCCACTTT
TRBV21-1	NA	NA	TRBJ1-3	CASSKGGGRNSGNTIYF	TGTGCCAGCAGCAAAGGGGGAGGGAGAAACTCTGGAAACACCATATATTTT
TRBV29-1	NA	NA	TRBJ2-5	CSVKMDTLGETQYF	TGCAGCGTGAAGATGGACACTCTGGGGGAGACCCAGTACTTC
TRBV11-3	NA	NA	TRBJ2-2	CASSPDTYTGELFF	TGTGCCAGCAGCCCGGACACCTACACCGGGGAGCTGTTTTTT
TRBV10-3	NA	NA	TRBJ2-2	CAIRRVGVRSSTGELFF	TGTGCCATCAGACGGGTGGGGGTTCGGTCGAGTACCGGGGAGCTGTTTTTT
TRBV6-4	NA	NA	TRBJ2-2	CASRPGQYTGELFF	TGTGCCAGCAGGCCAGGACAGTACACCGGGGAGCTGTTTTTT
TRBV5-4	TRBD1	NA	TRBJ1-1	CASILRTGTIAEAFF	TGTGCCAGCATCCTCCGGACAGGGACGATAGCTGAAGCTTTCTTT
TRBV2	NA	NA	TRBJ1-5	CASKTESNQPQHF	TGTGCCAGCAAGACAGAAAGCAATCAGCCCCAGCATTTT
TRBV10-3	NA	NA	TRBJ2-1	CAIRATGQPYNEQFF	TGTGCCATCAGGGCGACCGGACAGCCCTACAATGAGCAGTTCTTC
TRBV9	NA	few	TRBJ1-1	CASSEGGRPRDTGERGTEAFF	TGTGCCAGCAGCGAGGGAGGACGCCCCCGGGACACCGGGGAGCGGGGCACTGAAGCTTTCTTT
TRBV20-1	NA	NA	TRBJ2-5	CSASGETQYF	TGCAGTGCTAGCGGAGAGACCCAGTACTTC
TRBV6-5	TRBD1	NA	TRBJ2-3	CASSGQGTDTQYF	TGTGCCAGCAGTGGACAGGGAACAGATACGCAGTATTTT
TRBV5-1	TRBD1	NA	TRBJ2-4	CASRVTGTGEDIQYF	TGCGCCAGCAGGGTAACCGGGACAGGGGAAGACATTCAGTACTTC
TRBV9	TRBD1	NA	TRBJ1-1	CASSVVSKGQGEAFF	TGTGCCAGCAGCGTAGTATCCAAGGGACAGGGAGAAGCTTTCTTT
TRBV6-5	NA	NA	TRBJ2-1	CASSYGGLSYNEQFF	TGTGCCAGCAGTTACGGCGGCCTCTCCTACAATGAGCAGTTCTTC
TRBV19	NA	NA	TRBJ1-3	CASKGGYSGNTIYF	TGTGCCTCCAAGGGGGGTTACTCTGGAAACACCATATATTTT
TRBV7-7	NA	once	TRBJ2-2	CASSLVRASGTGELFF	TGTGCTAGCAGCTTAGTCAGGGCATCGGGCACCGGGGAGCTGTTTTTT
TRBV5-4	NA	NA	TRBJ2-7	CASSLNNVHEQYF	TGTGCCAGCAGCTTGAACAATGTCCACGAGCAGTACTTC
TRBV5-1	NA	NA	TRBJ2-2	CASSLADGVRTGELFF	TGCGCCAGCAGCTTGGCCGATGGGGTTCGGACCGGGGAGCTGTTTTTT
TRBV19	TRBD1	NA	TRBJ1-1	CASTPDRDITEAFF	TGTGCTTCTACCCCCGACAGGGATATCACTGAAGCTTTCTTT
TRBV19	NA	NA	TRBJ1-5	CASSTNGEVGNQPQHF	TGTGCCAGTAGTACGAACGGGGAGGTGGGCAATCAGCCCCAGCATTTT
TRBV4-3	TRBD2	few	TRBJ2-7	CASSQGLAGNYEQYF	TGCGCCAGCAGCCAGGGACTAGCGGGGAACTACGAGCAGTACTTC
TRBV6-6	NA	NA	TRBJ1-1	CASSYSTEPLMAFF	TGTGCCAGCAGTTACTCGACAGAGCCTTTAATGGCTTTCTTT
TRBV2	TRBD1	NA	TRBJ1-2	CASSETGLGYGYTF	TGTGCCAGCAGTGAGACAGGGTTGGGCTATGGCTACACCTTC
TRBV6-5	NA	NA	TRBJ1-4	CASSRGGNEKLFF	TGTGCCAGCAGCAGGGGAGGTAATGAAAAACTGTTTTTT
TRBV4-3	NA	few	TRBJ2-2	CASSLPLSGELFF	TGCGCCAGCAGCCTCCCTTTGTCCGGGGAGCTGTTTTTT
TRBV28	NA	NA	TRBJ2-5	CASSSLPRLSSGETQYF	TGTGCCAGCAGTTCCCTACCCCGACTATCTTCCGGTGAGACCCAGTACTTC
TRBV11-2	NA	NA	TRBJ1-2	CASSLGPSLAANYGYTF	TGTGCCAGCAGCTTAGGTCCCTCGTTGGCGGCGAACTATGGCTACACCTTC
TRBV19	NA	NA	TRBJ2-1	CASGGPPRNEQFF	TGTGCCTCGGGGGGCCCTCCCAGGAATGAGCAGTTCTTC
TRBV21-1	NA	few	TRBJ1-2	CASSKVALPAYGYTF	TGTGCCAGCAGCAAAGTCGCCTTACCTGCCTATGGCTACACCTTC
TRBV4-3	NA	NA	TRBJ1-1	CASSQDRAFTEAFF	TGCGCCAGCAGCCAAGACAGGGCCTTCACTGAAGCTTTCTTT